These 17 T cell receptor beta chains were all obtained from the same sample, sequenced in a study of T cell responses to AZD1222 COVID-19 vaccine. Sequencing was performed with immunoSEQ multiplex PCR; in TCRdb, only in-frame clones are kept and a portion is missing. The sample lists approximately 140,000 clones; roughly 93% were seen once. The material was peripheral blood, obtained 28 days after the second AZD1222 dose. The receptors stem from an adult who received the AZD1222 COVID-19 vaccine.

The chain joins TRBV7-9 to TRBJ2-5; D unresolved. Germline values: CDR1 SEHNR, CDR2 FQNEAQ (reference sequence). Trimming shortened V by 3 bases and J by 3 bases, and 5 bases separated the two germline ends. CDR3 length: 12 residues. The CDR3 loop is CASSLLKETQYF. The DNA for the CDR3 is TGTGCCAGCAGCTTGCTAAAAGAGACCCAGTACTTC.

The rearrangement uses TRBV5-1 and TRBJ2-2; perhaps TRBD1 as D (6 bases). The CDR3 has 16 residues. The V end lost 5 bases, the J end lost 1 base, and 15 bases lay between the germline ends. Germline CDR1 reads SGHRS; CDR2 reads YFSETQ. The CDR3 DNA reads TGCGCCAGCAGGCCCGCCGGGACAAGGAACACCGGGGAGCTGTTTTTT. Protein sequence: CASRPAGTRNTGELFF.

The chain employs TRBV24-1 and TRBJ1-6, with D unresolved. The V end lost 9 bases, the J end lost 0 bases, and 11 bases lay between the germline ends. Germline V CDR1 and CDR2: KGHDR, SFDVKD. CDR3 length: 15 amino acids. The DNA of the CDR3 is TGTGCCACCCCTAGGTGGAGCTCCTATAATTCACCCCTCCACTTT. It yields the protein CATPRWSSYNSPLHF.

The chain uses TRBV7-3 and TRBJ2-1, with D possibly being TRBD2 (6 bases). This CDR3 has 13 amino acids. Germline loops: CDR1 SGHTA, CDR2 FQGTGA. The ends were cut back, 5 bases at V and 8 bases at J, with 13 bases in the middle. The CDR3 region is CASSPVEGHEQFF. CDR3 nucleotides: TGTGCCAGCAGCCCAGTGGAGGGCCATGAGCAGTTCTTC.

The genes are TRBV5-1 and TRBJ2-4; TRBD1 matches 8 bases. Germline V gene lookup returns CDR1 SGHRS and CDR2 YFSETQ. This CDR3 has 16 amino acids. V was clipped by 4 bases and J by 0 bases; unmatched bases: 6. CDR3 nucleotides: TGCGCCAGCAGCGTGGACAGGGCCCTAGCCAAAAACATTCAGTACTTC. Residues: CASSVDRALAKNIQYF.

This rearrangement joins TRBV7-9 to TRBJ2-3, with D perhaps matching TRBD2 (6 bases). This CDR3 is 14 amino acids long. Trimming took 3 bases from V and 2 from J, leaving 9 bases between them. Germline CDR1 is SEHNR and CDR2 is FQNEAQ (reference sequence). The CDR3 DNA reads TGTGCCAGCAGCTTGAGCGGGCCCACAGATACGCAGTATTTT. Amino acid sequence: CASSLSGPTDTQYF.

CDR3 amino acids: CASSIQLTGNTEAFF. In DNA form, the CDR3 reads TGTGCCAGTAGTATTCAGCTGACAGGGAACACTGAAGCTTTCTTT. The V call is TRBV19, the J call TRBJ1-1, with D tentatively TRBD1 (6 bases). Germline V lookup: CDR1 LNHDA, CDR2 SQIVND (reference sequence). The V gene lost 3 bases and the J gene lost 1 base, with 12 bases spanning the gap. The CDR3 runs to 15 residues.

As DNA, the CDR3 is TGTGCCAGCAGTGAACGGGGGGCCGGGGGCGCCGACTATGGCTACACCTTC. As protein: CASSERGAGGADYGYTF. V gene TRBV2 combines with J gene TRBJ1-2, with a possible D match to TRBD1 (6 bases). Germline loops: CDR1 SNHLY, CDR2 FYNNEI. V was trimmed by 2 bases and J by 3 bases, leaving 19 bases between them. This CDR3 comprises 17 residues.

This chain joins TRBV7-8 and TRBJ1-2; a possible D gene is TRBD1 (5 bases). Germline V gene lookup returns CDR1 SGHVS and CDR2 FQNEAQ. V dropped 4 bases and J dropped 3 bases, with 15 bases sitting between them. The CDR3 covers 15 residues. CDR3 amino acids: CASSYRGARHYGYTF. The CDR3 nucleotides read TGTGCCAGCAGCTATAGGGGTGCCCGGCACTATGGCTACACCTTC.

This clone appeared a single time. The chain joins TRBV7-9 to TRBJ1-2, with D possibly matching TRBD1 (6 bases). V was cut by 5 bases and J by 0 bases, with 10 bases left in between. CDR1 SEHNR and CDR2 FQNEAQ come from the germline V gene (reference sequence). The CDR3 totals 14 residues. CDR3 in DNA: TGTGCCAGCAGCCGTGGACAGCCTAACTATGGCTACACCTTC. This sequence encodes CASSRGQPNYGYTF.

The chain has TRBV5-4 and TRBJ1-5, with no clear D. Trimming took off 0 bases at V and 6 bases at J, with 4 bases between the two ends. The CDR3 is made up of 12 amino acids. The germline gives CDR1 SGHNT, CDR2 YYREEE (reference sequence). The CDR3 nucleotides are TGTGCCAGCAGCTTGGATGGTCAGCCCCAGCATTTT. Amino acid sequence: CASSLDGQPQHF.

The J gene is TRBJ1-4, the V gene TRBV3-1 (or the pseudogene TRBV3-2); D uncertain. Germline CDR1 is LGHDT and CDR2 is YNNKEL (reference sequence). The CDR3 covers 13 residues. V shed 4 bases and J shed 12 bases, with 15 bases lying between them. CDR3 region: CASSRTTGLELFF. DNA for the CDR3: TGTGCCAGCAGCCGAACGACGGGCCTTGAACTGTTTTTT.

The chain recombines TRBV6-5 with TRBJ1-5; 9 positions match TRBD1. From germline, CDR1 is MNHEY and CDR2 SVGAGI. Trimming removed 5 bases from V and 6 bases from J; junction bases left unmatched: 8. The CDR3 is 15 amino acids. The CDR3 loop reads CASSTGQGGSQPQHF. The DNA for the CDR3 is TGTGCCAGCAGTACGGGACAGGGCGGCAGTCAGCCCCAGCATTTT.

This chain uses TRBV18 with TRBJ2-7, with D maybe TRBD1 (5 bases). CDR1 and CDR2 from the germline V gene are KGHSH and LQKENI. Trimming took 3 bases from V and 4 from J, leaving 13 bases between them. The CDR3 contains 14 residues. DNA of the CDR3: TGTGCCAGCTCACCGGGGCAGGTGACGTACGAGCAGTACTTC. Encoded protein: CASSPGQVTYEQYF.

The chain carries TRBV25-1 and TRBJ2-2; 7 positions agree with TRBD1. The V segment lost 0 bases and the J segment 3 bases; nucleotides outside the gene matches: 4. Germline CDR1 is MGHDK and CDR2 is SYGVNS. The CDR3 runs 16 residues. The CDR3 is CASSEYKGGDTGELFF. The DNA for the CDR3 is TGTGCCAGCAGTGAATATAAAGGGGGCGACACCGGGGAGCTGTTTTTT.

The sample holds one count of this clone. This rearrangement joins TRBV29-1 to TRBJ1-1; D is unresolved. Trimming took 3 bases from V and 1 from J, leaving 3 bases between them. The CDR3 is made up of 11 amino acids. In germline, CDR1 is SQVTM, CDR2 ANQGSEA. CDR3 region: CSVDRNTEAFF. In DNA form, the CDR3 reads TGCAGCGTTGACAGGAACACTGAAGCTTTCTTT. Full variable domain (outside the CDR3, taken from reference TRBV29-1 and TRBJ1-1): SAVISQKPSRDICQRGTSLTIQCQVDSQVTMMFWYRQQPGQSLTLIATANQGSEATYESGFVIDKFPISRPNLTFSTLTVSNMSPEDSSIYLCSVDRNTEAFFGQGTRLTVV.

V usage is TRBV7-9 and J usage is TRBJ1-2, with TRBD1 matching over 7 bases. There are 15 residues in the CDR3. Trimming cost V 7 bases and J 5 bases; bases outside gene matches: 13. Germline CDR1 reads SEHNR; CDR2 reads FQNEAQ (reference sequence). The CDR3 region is CASNAPLGTVYGYTF. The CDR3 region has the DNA TGTGCCAGCAACGCTCCTCTGGGGACAGTGTATGGCTACACCTTC.